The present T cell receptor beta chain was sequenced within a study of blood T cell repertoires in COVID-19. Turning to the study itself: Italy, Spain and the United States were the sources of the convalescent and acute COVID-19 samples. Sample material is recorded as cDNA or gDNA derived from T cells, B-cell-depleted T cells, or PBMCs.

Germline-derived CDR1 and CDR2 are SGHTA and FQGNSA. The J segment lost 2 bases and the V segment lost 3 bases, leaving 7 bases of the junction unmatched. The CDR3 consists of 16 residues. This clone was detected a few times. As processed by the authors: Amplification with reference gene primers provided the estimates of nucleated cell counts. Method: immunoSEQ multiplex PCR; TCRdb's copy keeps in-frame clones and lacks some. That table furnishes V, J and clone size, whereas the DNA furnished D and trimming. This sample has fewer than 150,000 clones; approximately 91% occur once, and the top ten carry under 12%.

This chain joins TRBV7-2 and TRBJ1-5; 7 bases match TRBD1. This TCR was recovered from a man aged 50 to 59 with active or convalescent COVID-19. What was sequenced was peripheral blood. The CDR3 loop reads CASSFEGARGNQPQHF. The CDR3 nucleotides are TGTGCCAGCAGCTTTGAGGGGGCTAGGGGCAATCAGCCCCAGCATTTT.